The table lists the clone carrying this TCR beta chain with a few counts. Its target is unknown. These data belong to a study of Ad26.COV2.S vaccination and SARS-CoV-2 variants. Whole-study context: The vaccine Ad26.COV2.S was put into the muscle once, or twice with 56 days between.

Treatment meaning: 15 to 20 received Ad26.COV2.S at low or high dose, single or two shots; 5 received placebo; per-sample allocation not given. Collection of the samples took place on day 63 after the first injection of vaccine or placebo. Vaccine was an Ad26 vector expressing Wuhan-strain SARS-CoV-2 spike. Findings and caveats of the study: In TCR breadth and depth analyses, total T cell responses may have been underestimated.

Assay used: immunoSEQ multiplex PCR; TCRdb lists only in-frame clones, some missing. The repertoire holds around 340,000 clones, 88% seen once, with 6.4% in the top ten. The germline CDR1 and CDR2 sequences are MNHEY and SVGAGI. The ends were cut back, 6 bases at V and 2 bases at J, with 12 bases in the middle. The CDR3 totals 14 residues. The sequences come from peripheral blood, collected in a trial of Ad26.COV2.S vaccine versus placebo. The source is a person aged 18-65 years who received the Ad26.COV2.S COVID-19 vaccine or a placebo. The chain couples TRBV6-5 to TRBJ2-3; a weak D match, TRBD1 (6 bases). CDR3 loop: CASSTGQSTDTQYF. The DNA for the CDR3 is TGTGCCAGCAGCACCGGACAGTCCACAGATACGCAGTATTTT.